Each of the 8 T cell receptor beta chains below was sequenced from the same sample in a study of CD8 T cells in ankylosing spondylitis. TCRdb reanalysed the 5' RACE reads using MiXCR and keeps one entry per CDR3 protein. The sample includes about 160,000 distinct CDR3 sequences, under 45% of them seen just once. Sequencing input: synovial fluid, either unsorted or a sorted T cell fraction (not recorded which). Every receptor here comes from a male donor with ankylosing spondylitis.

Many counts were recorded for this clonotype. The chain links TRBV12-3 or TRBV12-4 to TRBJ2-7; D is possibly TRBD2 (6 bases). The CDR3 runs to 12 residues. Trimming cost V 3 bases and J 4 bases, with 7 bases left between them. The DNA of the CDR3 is TGTGCCAGCAGTTTCGGGGGTTACGAGCAGTACTTC. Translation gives CASSFGGYEQYF.

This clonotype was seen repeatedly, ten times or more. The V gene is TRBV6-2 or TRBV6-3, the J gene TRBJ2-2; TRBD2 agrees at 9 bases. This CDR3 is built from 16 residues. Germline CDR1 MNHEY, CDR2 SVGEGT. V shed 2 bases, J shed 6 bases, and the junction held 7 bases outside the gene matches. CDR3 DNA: TGTGCCAGCAGTTACCGACTAGCGGACGTCCCCGGGGAGCTGTTTTTT. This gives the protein CASSYRLADVPGELFF.

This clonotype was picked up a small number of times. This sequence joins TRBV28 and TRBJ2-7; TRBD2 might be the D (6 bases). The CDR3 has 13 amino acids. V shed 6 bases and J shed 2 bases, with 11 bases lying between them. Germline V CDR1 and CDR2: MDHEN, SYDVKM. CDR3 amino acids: CASRSGGAYEQYF. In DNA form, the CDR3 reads TGTGCCAGCAGATCCGGAGGGGCCTACGAGCAGTACTTC.

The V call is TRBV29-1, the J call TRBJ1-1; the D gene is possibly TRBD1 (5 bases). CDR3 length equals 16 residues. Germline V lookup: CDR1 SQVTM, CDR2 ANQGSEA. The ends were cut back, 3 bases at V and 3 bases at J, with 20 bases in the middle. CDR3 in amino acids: CSVDSQVGGWDTEAFF. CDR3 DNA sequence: TGCAGCGTTGATAGCCAGGTCGGGGGGTGGGACACTGAAGCTTTCTTT.

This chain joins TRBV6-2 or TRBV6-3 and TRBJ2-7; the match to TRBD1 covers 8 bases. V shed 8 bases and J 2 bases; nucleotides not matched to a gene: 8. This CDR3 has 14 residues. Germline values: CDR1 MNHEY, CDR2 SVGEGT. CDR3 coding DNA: TGTGCCAGCGGGGGACAGGTAGCGCCCTACGAGCAGTACTTC. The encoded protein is CASGGQVAPYEQYF.

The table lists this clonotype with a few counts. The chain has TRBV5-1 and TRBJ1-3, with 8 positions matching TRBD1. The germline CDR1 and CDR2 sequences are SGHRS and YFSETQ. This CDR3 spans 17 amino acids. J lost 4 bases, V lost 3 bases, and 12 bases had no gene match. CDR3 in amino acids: CASSWNPNRGSGNTIYF. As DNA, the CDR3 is TGCGCCAGCAGCTGGAACCCCAACAGGGGGTCAGGAAACACCATATATTTT.

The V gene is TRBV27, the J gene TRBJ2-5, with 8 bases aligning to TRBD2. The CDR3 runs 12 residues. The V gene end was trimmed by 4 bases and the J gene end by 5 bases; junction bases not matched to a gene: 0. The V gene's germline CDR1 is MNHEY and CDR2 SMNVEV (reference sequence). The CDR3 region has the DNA TGTGCCAGCAGTTCGGGAGGGGAGACCCAGTACTTC. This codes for CASSSGGETQYF.

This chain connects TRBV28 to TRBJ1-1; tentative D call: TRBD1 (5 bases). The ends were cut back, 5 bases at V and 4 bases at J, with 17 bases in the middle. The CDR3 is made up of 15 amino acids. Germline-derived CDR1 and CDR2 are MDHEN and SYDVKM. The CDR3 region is CASSPTTDLGTEAFF. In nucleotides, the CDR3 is TGTGCCAGCAGTCCTACGACAGATCTGGGCACTGAAGCTTTCTTT.